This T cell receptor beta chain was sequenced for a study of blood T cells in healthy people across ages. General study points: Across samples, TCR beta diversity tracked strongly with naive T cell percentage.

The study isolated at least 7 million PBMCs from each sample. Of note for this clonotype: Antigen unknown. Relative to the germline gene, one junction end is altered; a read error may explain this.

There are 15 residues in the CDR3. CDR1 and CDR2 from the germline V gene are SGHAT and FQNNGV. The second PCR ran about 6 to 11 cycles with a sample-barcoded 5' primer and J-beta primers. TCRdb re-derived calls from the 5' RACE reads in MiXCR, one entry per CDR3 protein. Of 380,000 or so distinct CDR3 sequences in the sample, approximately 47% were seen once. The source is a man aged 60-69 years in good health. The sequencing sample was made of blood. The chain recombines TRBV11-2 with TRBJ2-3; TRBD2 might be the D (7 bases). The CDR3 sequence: CASSLWGGGTNTQYF. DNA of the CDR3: TGTGCCAGCAGCTTATGGGGCGGGGGCACAAATACGCAGTATTTT. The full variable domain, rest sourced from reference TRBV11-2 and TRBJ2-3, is EAGVAQSPRYKIIEKRQSVAFWCNPISGHATLYWYQQILGQGPKLLIQFQNNGVVDDSQLPKDRFSAERLKGVDSTLKIQPAKLEDSAVYLCASSLWGGGTNTQYFGPGTRLTVL.